Listed below are T cell receptor beta chains from one sample, sequenced in a study of blood T cell repertoires in COVID-19. Sequencing was performed with immunoSEQ multiplex PCR; in TCRdb, only in-frame clones are kept and a portion is missing. This table holds about 190,000 clones, approximately 84% found once. Sequenced sample: PBMCs or T cells enriched from blood (not recorded which). The receptors come from a woman aged 25 to 39 who had recovered from COVID-19. The CDR3 runs from the conserved cysteine through the conserved F or W. The D gene is left open where the match is weak. Clone size is shown for a subset of rows, as once, few, many or a class of expanded clone.

V gene	clone size	D gene	CDR3 length	J gene	CDR3 protein	CDR3 DNA
TRBV25-1	NA	NA	12	TRBJ2-5	CASSELEETQYF	TGTGCCAGCAGTGAATTAGAGGAGACCCAGTACTTC
TRBV27	once	TRBD1	15	TRBJ2-5	CASSSPGQGGETQYF	TGTGCCAGCAGTTCCCCGGGACAGGGGGGAGAGACCCAGTACTTC
TRBV9	NA	NA	13	TRBJ1-2	CASSVDNNYGYTF	TGTGCCAGCAGCGTCGACAACAACTATGGCTACACCTTC
TRBV5-5	NA	NA	12	TRBJ2-7	CASSPTLVEQYF	TGTGCCAGCAGCCCTACTCTGGTTGAGCAGTACTTC
TRBV5-5	NA	NA	14	TRBJ2-3	CASSLSYSTDTQYF	TGTGCCAGCAGCTTGTCCTACAGCACAGATACGCAGTATTTT
TRBV10-2	NA	TRBD2	17	TRBJ2-7	CASSGGTSGPVLYEQYF	TGCGCCAGCAGTGGGGGGACTAGCGGACCGGTCCTTTACGAGCAGTACTTC
TRBV19	NA	NA	12	TRBJ1-2	CASSKTGLGYTF	TGTGCCAGTAGTAAGACAGGTCTTGGCTACACCTTC
TRBV6-5	NA	NA	14	TRBJ2-1	CASKLGLAYNEQFF	TGTGCCAGCAAATTAGGGCTAGCGTACAATGAGCAGTTCTTC
TRBV27	NA	TRBD1	17	TRBJ1-1	CASSTPGQGGLNTEAFF	TGTGCCAGCAGTACCCCGGGACAGGGGGGTCTGAACACTGAAGCTTTCTTT
TRBV11-2	NA	TRBD1	18	TRBJ2-4	CASSWGQGARVAKNIQYF	TGTGCCAGCAGCTGGGGACAGGGGGCGCGGGTAGCCAAAAACATTCAGTACTTC
TRBV6-6	NA	TRBD2	17	TRBJ2-3	CASSRVGGGGSTDTQYF	TGTGCCAGCAGTCGAGTGGGGGGGGGAGGGAGCACAGATACGCAGTATTTT
TRBV30	NA	NA	13	TRBJ1-5	CAWAQHSNQPQHF	TGTGCCTGGGCACAGCATAGCAATCAGCCCCAGCATTTT
TRBV3-1/TRBV3-2	once	NA	15	TRBJ1-3	CASRRTGNSGNTIYF	TGTGCCAGCAGACGAACAGGGAACTCTGGAAACACCATATATTTT
TRBV4-1	NA	TRBD2	18	TRBJ2-1	CASSQDLLAGGPGNEQFF	TGCGCCAGCAGCCAAGATTTACTAGCGGGAGGGCCAGGGAATGAGCAGTTCTTC
TRBV7-6	NA	NA	15	TRBJ2-7	CASRFREAPSYEQYF	TGTGCCAGCAGATTCAGGGAGGCACCCTCCTACGAGCAGTACTTC
TRBV9	NA	TRBD2	16	TRBJ2-3	CASSVGSSGKTDTQYF	TGTGCCAGCAGCGTAGGCTCTAGCGGGAAAACAGATACGCAGTATTTT
TRBV5-1	NA	TRBD1	15	TRBJ1-1	CASSLYAGGNTEAFF	TGCGCCAGCAGCTTGTATGCAGGGGGGAACACTGAAGCTTTCTTT
TRBV28	NA	TRBD1	16	TRBJ2-1	CASSYPGTGLTSEQFF	TGTGCCAGCAGCTACCCCGGGACAGGGCTTACAAGTGAGCAGTTCTTC
TRBV6-1	once	NA	17	TRBJ1-5	CASSGNDKVWGNQPQHF	TGTGCCAGCAGTGGGAATGACAAGGTTTGGGGCAATCAGCCCCAGCATTTT
TRBV11-3	NA	NA	15	TRBJ2-2	CASSKTGVYTGELFF	TGTGCCAGCAGCAAGACGGGGGTGTACACCGGGGAGCTGTTTTTT
TRBV4-1	NA	TRBD1	16	TRBJ1-2	CASSQDVGQSSYGYTF	TGCGCCAGCAGCCAAGATGTGGGACAGTCATCCTATGGCTACACCTTC
TRBV5-1	NA	TRBD1	14	TRBJ1-6	CASSWAGGDSPLHF	TGCGCCAGCAGCTGGGCAGGGGGCGATTCACCCCTCCACTTT
TRBV7-8	NA	TRBD2	16	TRBJ2-3	CASRYTPSGSADTQYF	TGTGCCAGCAGATATACCCCTAGCGGGAGTGCAGATACGCAGTATTTT
TRBV27	few	TRBD2	17	TRBJ2-2	CASSPTSGGVRGGELFF	TGTGCCAGCAGTCCGACTAGCGGGGGGGTTAGGGGCGGGGAGCTGTTTTTT
TRBV5-1	NA	TRBD1	16	TRBJ1-1	CASSGGQGPMNTEAFF	TGCGCCAGCAGCGGAGGACAGGGCCCCATGAACACTGAAGCTTTCTTT
TRBV28	NA	NA	17	TRBJ2-4	CASSFGGAGLAKNIQYF	TGTGCCAGCAGTTTTGGGGGGGCGGGACTAGCCAAAAACATTCAGTACTTC
TRBV11-2	NA	NA	17	TRBJ2-1	CASSLDRRQTRYNEQFF	TGTGCCAGCAGCTTAGATCGGCGGCAGACTCGCTACAATGAGCAGTTCTTC
TRBV5-1	NA	TRBD2	15	TRBJ2-3	CASRGLAASTDTQYF	TGCGCCAGCAGAGGGCTAGCGGCTAGCACAGATACGCAGTATTTT
TRBV7-8	NA	NA	14	TRBJ1-5	CASSLRRAGQPQHF	TGTGCCAGCAGCTTACGCAGGGCCGGTCAGCCCCAGCATTTT
TRBV6-6	once	TRBD2	16	TRBJ2-1	CASSFYPSGGANEQFF	TGTGCCAGCAGCTTCTACCCTAGCGGGGGGGCAAATGAGCAGTTCTTC
TRBV7-2	few	NA	18	TRBJ1-6	CASSLTNRARAYNSPLHF	TGTGCCAGCAGCTTGACGAACAGGGCGCGCGCCTATAATTCACCCCTCCACTTT
TRBV27	NA	TRBD1	17	TRBJ1-2	CASSSGQGRAGNYGYTF	TGTGCCAGCAGTTCGGGACAGGGGAGGGCGGGAAACTATGGCTACACCTTC
TRBV4-1	NA	TRBD2	19	TRBJ2-3	CASQDSGRAAGFDTDTQYF	TGCGCCAGCCAAGATAGCGGGAGGGCCGCAGGCTTTGACACAGATACGCAGTATTTT
TRBV24-1	NA	NA	16	TRBJ1-3	CATSDSRGSSGNTIYF	TGTGCCACCAGTGACTCCAGGGGCTCCTCTGGAAACACCATATATTTT
TRBV24-1	few	TRBD1	14	TRBJ1-4	CATSTGGADEKLFF	TGTGCCACCAGTACAGGGGGCGCGGATGAAAAACTGTTTTTT
TRBV3-1/TRBV3-2	NA	NA	16	TRBJ1-6	CASSQPEVSYNSPLHF	TGTGCCAGCAGCCAACCGGAGGTCTCCTATAATTCACCCCTCCACTTT
TRBV3-1/TRBV3-2	NA	NA	16	TRBJ1-6	CASSPASPPVSSPLHF	TGTGCCAGCAGTCCCGCGTCTCCGCCGGTATCCTCACCCCTCCACTTT
TRBV19	NA	TRBD1	15	TRBJ1-6	CASTRDRANNSPLHF	TGTGCCAGTACCCGGGACAGGGCGAATAATTCACCCCTCCACTTT
TRBV7-9	NA	NA	16	TRBJ2-2	CASSRALARNTGELFF	TGTGCCAGCAGCAGGGCGCTAGCGAGAAACACCGGGGAGCTGTTTTTT
TRBV19	NA	TRBD1	14	TRBJ1-6	CASKGAGVNSPLHF	TGTGCCAGTAAGGGGGCAGGGGTTAATTCACCCCTCCACTTT
TRBV25-1	NA	TRBD1	15	TRBJ1-3	CASSGDRGTGNTIYF	TGTGCCAGCAGTGGGGACAGGGGAACTGGAAACACCATATATTTT
TRBV25-1	NA	TRBD1	16	TRBJ1-2	CASSAAGGGGGYGYTF	TGTGCCAGCAGTGCGGCAGGGGGCGGCGGAGGCTATGGCTACACCTTC
TRBV29-1	NA	NA	14	TRBJ2-1	CSVEGLQLFSEQFF	TGCAGCGTTGAGGGCCTTCAGCTCTTCAGTGAGCAGTTCTTC
TRBV10-3	NA	TRBD1	13	TRBJ2-7	CAIDRDRGGEQYF	TGTGCCATCGACCGTGACAGGGGCGGCGAGCAGTACTTC
TRBV11-3	NA	NA	14	TRBJ2-3	CASSPGQNTDTQYF	TGTGCCAGCAGCCCCGGACAGAACACAGATACGCAGTATTTT
TRBV5-1	NA	NA	19	TRBJ2-1	CASSFWGLDSISSYNEQFF	TGCGCCAGCAGCTTTTGGGGCTTGGACAGTATCAGCTCCTACAATGAGCAGTTCTTC
TRBV27	NA	TRBD2	16	TRBJ2-7	CASSAPGLQTSYEQYF	TGTGCCAGCAGTGCCCCGGGACTACAAACCTCCTACGAGCAGTACTTC
TRBV6-6	NA	NA	13	TRBJ2-7	CASSWPQGSEQYF	TGTGCCAGCAGTTGGCCACAGGGATCCGAGCAGTACTTC
TRBV2	few	NA	15	TRBJ1-6	CASRKGGAQNSPLHF	TGTGCCAGCAGGAAGGGGGGGGCGCAAAATTCACCCCTCCACTTT
TRBV30	NA	NA	8	TRBJ1-2	CAWSGRHF	TGTGCCTGGAGTGGGCGGCACTTC
TRBV11-2	NA	TRBD2	15	TRBJ2-3	CASSLGGWGTDTQYF	TGTGCCAGCAGCCTGGGGGGGTGGGGCACAGATACGCAGTATTTT
TRBV15	NA	NA	14	TRBJ1-5	CATSRDRSNQPQHF	TGTGCCACCAGCAGAGACAGGTCCAATCAGCCCCAGCATTTT
TRBV6-6	NA	NA	10	TRBJ1-2	CACGGTGYTF	TGTGCTTGCGGGGGGACGGGCTACACCTTC
TRBV7-2	once	NA	15	TRBJ2-3	CASRPYRGATDTQYF	TGTGCCAGCCGCCCCTACCGGGGGGCCACAGATACGCAGTATTTT